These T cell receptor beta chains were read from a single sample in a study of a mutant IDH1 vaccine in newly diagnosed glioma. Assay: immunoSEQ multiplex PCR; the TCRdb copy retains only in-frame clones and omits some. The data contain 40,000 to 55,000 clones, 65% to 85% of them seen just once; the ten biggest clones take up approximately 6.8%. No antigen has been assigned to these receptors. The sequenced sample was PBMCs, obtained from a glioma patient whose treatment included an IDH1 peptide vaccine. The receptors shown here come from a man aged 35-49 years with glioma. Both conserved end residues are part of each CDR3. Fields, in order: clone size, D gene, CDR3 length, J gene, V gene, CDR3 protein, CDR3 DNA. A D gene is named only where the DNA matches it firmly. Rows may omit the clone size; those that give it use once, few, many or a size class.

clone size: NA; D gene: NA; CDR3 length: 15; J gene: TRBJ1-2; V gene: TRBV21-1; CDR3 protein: CASSGRTSEDERYTF; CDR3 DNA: TGTGCCAGCAGCGGAAGGACAAGTGAGGATGAGCGCTACACCTTC
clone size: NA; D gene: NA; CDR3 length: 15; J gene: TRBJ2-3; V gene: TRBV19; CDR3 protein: CASTGYLLGTDTQYF; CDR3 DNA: TGTGCCAGTACAGGCTACCTACTAGGCACAGATACGCAGTATTTT
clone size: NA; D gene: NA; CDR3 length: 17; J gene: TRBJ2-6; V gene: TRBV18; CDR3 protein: CASSPGSERSGANVLTF; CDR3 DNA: TGTGCCAGCTCACCCGGATCGGAGCGCTCTGGGGCCAACGTCCTGACTTTC
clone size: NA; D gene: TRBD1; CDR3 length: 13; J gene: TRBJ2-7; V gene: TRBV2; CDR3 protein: CASREDRAYEQYF; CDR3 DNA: TGTGCCAGCAGAGAGGACAGGGCCTACGAGCAGTACTTC
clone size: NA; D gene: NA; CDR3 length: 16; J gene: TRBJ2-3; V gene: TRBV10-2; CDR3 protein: CASREQVPAGTDTQYF; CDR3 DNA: TGCGCCAGCAGGGAACAGGTCCCAGCCGGCACAGATACGCAGTATTTT
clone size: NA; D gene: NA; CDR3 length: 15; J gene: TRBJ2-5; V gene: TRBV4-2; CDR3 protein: CASSQEWASKETQYF; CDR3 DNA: TGTGCCAGCAGCCAAGAGTGGGCTAGCAAAGAGACCCAGTACTTC
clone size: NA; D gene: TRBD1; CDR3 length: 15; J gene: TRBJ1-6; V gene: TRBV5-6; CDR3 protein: CASSQDRGPGSPLHF; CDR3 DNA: TGTGCCAGCAGCCAGGACAGGGGGCCGGGTTCACCCCTCCACTTT
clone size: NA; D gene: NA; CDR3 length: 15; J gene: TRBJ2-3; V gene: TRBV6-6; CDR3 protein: CASTDGGRNTDTQYF; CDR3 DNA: TGTGCCAGCACCGACGGGGGGCGGAACACAGATACGCAGTATTTT
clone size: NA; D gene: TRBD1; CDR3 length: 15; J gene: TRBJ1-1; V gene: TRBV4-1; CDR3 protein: CASSHPDRLSTEAFF; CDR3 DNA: TGCGCCAGCAGCCACCCGGACAGGTTGAGTACTGAAGCTTTCTTT
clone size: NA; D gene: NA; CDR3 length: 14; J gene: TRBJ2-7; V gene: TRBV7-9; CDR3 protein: CASSAGANTYEQYF; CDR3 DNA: TGTGCCAGCAGCGCGGGGGCAAACACGTACGAGCAGTACTTC
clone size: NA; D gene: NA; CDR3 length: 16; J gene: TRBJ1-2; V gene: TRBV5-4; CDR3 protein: CASSATVRDGYYGYTF; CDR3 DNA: TGTGCCAGCTCAGCGACCGTCAGGGACGGATACTATGGCTACACCTTC
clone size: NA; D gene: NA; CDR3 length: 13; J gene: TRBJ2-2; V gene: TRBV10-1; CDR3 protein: CASNQKITGELFF; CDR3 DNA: TGCGCCAGCAACCAAAAAATAACCGGGGAGCTGTTTTTT
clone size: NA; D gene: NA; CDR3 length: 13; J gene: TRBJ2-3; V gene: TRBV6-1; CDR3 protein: CASSEGWGDFRTF; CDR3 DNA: TGTGCCAGCAGTGAAGGGTGGGGGGACTTCAGAACTTTT
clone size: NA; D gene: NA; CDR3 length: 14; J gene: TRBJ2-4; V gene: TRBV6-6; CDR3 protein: CASSYDGVRNIQYF; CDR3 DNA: TGTGCCAGCAGTTACGACGGCGTAAGGAACATTCAGTACTTC
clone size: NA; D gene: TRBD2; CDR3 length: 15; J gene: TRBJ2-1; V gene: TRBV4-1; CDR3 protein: CASSQRGGVSNEQFF; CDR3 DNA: TGCGCCAGCAGCCAGCGCGGGGGGGTTAGCAATGAGCAGTTCTTC
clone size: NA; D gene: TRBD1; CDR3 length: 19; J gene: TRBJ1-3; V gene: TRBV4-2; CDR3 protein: CASSQPGTGEFVSGNTIYF; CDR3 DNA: TGTGCCAGCAGCCAACCCGGGACAGGGGAATTTGTGTCTGGAAACACCATATATTTT
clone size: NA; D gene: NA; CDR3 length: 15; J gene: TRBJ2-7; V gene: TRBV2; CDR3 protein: CASSDRVRSSYEQYF; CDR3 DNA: TGTGCCAGCAGTGACCGGGTCCGTAGCTCCTACGAGCAGTACTTC
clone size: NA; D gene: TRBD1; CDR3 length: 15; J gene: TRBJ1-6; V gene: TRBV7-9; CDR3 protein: CASSSGQGLYSPLHF; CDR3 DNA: TGTGCCAGCAGCTCCGGACAGGGGTTGTATTCACCCCTCCACTTT
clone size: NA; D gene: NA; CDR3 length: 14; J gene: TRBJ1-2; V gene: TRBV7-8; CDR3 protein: CASSPRDASYGYTF; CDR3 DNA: TGTGCCAGCAGCCCGCGGGACGCCTCCTATGGCTACACCTTC
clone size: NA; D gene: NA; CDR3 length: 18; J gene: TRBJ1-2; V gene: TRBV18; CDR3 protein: CASSQTSNREGTNYGYTF; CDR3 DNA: TGTGCCAGCTCACAGACCTCAAACAGGGAAGGGACTAACTATGGCTACACCTTC
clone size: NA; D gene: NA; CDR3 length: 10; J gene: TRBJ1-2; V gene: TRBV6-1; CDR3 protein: CASSSYGYTF; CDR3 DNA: TGTGCCAGCAGCAGCTATGGCTACACCTTC
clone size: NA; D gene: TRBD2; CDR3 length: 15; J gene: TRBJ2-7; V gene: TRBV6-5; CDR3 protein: CASSSREGSVYEQYF; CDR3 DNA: TGTGCCAGCAGTTCGAGGGAGGGAAGCGTCTACGAGCAGTACTTC
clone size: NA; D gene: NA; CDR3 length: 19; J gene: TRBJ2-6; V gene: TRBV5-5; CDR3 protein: CASSLSLATGNSGANVLTF; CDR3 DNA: TGTGCCAGCAGCTTATCACTGGCCACAGGAAACTCTGGGGCCAACGTCCTGACTTTC
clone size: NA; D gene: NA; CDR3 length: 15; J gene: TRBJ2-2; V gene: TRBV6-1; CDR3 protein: CASWGYRDKAGELFF; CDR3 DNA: TGTGCCAGCTGGGGATACAGGGATAAAGCCGGGGAGCTGTTTTTT
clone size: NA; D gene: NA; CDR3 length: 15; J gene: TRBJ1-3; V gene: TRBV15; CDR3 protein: CATSRDPGTGNTIYF; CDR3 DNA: TGTGCCACCAGCCGGGACCCAGGGACTGGAAACACCATATATTTT
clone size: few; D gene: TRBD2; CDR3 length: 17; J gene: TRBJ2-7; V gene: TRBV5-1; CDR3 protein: CASSLAGTSGGFYEQYF; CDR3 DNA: TGCGCCAGCAGCTTGGCTGGGACTAGCGGGGGTTTCTACGAGCAGTACTTC
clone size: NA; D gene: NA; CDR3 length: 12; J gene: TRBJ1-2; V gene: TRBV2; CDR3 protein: CASADRNYGYTF; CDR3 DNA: TGTGCCAGCGCGGACAGAAACTATGGCTACACCTTC
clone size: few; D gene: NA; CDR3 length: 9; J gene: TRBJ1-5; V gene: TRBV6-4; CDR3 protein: CASPVPQHF; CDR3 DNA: TGTGCCAGCCCGGTTCCCCAGCATTTT
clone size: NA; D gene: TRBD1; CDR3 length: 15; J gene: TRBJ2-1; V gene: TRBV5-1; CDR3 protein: CASSLEGQGGDEQFF; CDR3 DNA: TGCGCCAGCAGCTTGGAAGGACAGGGGGGGGATGAGCAGTTCTTC
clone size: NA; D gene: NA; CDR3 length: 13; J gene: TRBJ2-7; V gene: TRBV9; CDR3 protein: CASSYSGAQEQYF; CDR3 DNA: TGTGCCAGCAGTTACTCAGGAGCGCAGGAGCAGTACTTC
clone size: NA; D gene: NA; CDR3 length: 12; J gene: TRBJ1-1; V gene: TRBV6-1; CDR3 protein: CASSLGNLGAFF; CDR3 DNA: TGTGCCAGCAGTTTAGGCAACTTGGGAGCTTTCTTT
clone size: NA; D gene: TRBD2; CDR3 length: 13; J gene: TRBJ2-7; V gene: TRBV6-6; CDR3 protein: CASRSRAGYEQYF; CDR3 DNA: TGTGCCAGCAGGTCCCGAGCGGGATACGAGCAGTACTTC
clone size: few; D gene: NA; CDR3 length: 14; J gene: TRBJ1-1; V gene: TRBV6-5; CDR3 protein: CASIRTSGTAEAFF; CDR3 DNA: TGTGCCAGCATTAGGACCTCGGGGACGGCTGAAGCTTTCTTT
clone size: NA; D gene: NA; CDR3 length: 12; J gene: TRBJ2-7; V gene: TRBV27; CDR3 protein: CASSQNRVEQYF; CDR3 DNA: TGTGCCAGCAGTCAGAACAGGGTCGAGCAGTACTTC
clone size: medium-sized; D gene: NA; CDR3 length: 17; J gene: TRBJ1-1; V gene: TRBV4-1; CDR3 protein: CASSQLGGAVMNTEAFF; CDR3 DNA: TGCGCCAGCAGCCAACTCGGGGGAGCAGTCATGAACACTGAAGCTTTCTTT
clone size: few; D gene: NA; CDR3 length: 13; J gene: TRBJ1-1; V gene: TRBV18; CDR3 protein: CASSPRADTEAFF; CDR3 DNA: TGTGCCAGCTCACCCCGGGCAGACACTGAAGCTTTCTTT
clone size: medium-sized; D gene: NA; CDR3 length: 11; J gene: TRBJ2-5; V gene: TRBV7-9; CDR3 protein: CASSTQTGTNF; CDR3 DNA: TGTGCCAGCAGCACCCAAACCGGGACCAACTTC
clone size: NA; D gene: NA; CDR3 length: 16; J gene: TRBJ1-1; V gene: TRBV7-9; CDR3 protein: CASSLAETVGNTEAFF; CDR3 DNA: TGTGCCAGCAGCTTAGCGGAGACAGTGGGGAACACTGAAGCTTTCTTT
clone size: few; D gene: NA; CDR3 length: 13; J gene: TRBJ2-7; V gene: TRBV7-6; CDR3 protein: CASSPTDVYEQYF; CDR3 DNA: TGTGCCAGCAGCCCGACGGACGTCTACGAGCAGTACTTC
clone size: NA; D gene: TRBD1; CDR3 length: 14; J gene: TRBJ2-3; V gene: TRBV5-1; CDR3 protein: CASLPGQFTDTQYF; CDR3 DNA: TGCGCCAGCCTGCCGGGACAGTTCACAGATACGCAGTATTTT
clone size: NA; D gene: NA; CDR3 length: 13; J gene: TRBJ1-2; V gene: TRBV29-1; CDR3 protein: CSVEGDSRYGYTF; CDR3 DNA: TGCAGCGTTGAAGGGGACTCCCGCTATGGCTACACCTTC
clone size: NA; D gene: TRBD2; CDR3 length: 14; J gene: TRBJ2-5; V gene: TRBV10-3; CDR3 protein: CAISVGGVQETQYF; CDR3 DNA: TGTGCCATCAGTGTCGGGGGGGTCCAGGAGACCCAGTACTTC
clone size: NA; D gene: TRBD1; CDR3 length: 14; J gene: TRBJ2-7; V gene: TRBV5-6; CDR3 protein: CASRPRDSSYEQYF; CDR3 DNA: TGTGCCAGCCGACCCCGGGACAGTTCCTACGAGCAGTACTTC
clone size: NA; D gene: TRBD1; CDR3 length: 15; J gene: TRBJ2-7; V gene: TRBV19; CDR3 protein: CASSPPGTGGYEQYF; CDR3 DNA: TGTGCCAGTAGCCCCCCCGGGACAGGGGGATACGAGCAGTACTTC
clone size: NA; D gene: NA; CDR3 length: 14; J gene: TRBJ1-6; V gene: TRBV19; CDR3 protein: CASSIRTSNSPLHF; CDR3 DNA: TGTGCCAGTAGTATACGGACCTCTAATTCACCCCTCCACTTT
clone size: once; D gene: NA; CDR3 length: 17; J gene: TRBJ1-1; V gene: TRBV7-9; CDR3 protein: CASSSSKISRSNTEAFF; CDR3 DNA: TGTGCCAGCAGCTCATCTAAGATTTCCCGTTCGAACACTGAAGCTTTCTTT
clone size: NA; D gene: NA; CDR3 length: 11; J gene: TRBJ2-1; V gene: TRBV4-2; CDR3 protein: CASTRASEQFF; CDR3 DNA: TGTGCCAGCACACGAGCGAGTGAGCAGTTCTTC
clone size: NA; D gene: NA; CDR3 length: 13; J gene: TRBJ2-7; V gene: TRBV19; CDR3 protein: CASSARPTYEQYF; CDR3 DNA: TGTGCCAGTAGCGCACGGCCCACCTACGAGCAGTACTTC
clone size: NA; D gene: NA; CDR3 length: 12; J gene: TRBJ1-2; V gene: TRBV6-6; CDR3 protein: CASSYLAYGYTF; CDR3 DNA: TGTGCCAGCAGTTACCTTGCCTATGGCTACACCTTC
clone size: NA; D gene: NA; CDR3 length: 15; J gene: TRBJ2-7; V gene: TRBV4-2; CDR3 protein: CASSQRFGDSYEQYF; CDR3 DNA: TGTGCCAGCAGCCAAAGGTTTGGAGACTCCTACGAGCAGTACTTC
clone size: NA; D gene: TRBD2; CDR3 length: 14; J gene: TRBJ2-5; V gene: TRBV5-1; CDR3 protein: CASRSGLAGETQYF; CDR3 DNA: TGCGCCAGCAGGTCGGGACTAGCGGGGGAGACCCAGTACTTC
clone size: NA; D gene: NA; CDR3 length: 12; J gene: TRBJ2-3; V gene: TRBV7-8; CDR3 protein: CASSASTDTQYF; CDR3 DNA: TGTGCCAGCAGCGCTAGCACAGATACGCAGTATTTT
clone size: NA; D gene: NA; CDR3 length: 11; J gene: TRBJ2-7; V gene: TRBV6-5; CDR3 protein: CASSSLREQYF; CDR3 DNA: TGTGCCAGCAGCTCTTTGAGGGAGCAGTACTTC
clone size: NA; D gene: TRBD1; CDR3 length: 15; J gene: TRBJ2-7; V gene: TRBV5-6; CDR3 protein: CASSLRQGADYEQYF; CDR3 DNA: TGTGCCAGCAGCTTAAGACAGGGCGCAGACTACGAGCAGTACTTC
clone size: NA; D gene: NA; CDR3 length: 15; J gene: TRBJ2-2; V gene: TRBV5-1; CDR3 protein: CASSLAEKNTGELFF; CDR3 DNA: TGCGCCAGCAGCTTGGCTGAAAAGAACACCGGGGAGCTGTTTTTT
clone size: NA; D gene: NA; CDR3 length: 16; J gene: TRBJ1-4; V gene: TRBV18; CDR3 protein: CASSPRQDITNEKLFF; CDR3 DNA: TGTGCCAGCTCACCGCGACAGGATATAACTAATGAAAAACTGTTTTTT
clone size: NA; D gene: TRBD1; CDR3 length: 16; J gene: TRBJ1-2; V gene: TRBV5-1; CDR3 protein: CASSPGTGASDYGYTF; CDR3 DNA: TGCGCCAGCAGCCCCGGGACAGGGGCGTCCGACTATGGCTACACCTTC